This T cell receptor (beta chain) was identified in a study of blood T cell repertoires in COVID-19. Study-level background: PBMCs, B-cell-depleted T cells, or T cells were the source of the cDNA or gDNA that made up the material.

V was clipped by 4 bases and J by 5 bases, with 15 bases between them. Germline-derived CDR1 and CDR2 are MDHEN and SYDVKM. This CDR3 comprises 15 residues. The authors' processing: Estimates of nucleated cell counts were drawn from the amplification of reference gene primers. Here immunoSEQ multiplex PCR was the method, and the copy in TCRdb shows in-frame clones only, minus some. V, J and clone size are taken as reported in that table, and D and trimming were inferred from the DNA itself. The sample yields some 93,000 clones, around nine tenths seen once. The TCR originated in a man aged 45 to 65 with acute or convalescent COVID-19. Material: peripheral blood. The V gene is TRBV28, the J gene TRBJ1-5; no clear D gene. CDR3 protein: CASSSEALGDQPQHF. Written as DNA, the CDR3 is TGTGCCAGCAGTTCCGAGGCCCTTGGCGATCAGCCCCAGCATTTT.